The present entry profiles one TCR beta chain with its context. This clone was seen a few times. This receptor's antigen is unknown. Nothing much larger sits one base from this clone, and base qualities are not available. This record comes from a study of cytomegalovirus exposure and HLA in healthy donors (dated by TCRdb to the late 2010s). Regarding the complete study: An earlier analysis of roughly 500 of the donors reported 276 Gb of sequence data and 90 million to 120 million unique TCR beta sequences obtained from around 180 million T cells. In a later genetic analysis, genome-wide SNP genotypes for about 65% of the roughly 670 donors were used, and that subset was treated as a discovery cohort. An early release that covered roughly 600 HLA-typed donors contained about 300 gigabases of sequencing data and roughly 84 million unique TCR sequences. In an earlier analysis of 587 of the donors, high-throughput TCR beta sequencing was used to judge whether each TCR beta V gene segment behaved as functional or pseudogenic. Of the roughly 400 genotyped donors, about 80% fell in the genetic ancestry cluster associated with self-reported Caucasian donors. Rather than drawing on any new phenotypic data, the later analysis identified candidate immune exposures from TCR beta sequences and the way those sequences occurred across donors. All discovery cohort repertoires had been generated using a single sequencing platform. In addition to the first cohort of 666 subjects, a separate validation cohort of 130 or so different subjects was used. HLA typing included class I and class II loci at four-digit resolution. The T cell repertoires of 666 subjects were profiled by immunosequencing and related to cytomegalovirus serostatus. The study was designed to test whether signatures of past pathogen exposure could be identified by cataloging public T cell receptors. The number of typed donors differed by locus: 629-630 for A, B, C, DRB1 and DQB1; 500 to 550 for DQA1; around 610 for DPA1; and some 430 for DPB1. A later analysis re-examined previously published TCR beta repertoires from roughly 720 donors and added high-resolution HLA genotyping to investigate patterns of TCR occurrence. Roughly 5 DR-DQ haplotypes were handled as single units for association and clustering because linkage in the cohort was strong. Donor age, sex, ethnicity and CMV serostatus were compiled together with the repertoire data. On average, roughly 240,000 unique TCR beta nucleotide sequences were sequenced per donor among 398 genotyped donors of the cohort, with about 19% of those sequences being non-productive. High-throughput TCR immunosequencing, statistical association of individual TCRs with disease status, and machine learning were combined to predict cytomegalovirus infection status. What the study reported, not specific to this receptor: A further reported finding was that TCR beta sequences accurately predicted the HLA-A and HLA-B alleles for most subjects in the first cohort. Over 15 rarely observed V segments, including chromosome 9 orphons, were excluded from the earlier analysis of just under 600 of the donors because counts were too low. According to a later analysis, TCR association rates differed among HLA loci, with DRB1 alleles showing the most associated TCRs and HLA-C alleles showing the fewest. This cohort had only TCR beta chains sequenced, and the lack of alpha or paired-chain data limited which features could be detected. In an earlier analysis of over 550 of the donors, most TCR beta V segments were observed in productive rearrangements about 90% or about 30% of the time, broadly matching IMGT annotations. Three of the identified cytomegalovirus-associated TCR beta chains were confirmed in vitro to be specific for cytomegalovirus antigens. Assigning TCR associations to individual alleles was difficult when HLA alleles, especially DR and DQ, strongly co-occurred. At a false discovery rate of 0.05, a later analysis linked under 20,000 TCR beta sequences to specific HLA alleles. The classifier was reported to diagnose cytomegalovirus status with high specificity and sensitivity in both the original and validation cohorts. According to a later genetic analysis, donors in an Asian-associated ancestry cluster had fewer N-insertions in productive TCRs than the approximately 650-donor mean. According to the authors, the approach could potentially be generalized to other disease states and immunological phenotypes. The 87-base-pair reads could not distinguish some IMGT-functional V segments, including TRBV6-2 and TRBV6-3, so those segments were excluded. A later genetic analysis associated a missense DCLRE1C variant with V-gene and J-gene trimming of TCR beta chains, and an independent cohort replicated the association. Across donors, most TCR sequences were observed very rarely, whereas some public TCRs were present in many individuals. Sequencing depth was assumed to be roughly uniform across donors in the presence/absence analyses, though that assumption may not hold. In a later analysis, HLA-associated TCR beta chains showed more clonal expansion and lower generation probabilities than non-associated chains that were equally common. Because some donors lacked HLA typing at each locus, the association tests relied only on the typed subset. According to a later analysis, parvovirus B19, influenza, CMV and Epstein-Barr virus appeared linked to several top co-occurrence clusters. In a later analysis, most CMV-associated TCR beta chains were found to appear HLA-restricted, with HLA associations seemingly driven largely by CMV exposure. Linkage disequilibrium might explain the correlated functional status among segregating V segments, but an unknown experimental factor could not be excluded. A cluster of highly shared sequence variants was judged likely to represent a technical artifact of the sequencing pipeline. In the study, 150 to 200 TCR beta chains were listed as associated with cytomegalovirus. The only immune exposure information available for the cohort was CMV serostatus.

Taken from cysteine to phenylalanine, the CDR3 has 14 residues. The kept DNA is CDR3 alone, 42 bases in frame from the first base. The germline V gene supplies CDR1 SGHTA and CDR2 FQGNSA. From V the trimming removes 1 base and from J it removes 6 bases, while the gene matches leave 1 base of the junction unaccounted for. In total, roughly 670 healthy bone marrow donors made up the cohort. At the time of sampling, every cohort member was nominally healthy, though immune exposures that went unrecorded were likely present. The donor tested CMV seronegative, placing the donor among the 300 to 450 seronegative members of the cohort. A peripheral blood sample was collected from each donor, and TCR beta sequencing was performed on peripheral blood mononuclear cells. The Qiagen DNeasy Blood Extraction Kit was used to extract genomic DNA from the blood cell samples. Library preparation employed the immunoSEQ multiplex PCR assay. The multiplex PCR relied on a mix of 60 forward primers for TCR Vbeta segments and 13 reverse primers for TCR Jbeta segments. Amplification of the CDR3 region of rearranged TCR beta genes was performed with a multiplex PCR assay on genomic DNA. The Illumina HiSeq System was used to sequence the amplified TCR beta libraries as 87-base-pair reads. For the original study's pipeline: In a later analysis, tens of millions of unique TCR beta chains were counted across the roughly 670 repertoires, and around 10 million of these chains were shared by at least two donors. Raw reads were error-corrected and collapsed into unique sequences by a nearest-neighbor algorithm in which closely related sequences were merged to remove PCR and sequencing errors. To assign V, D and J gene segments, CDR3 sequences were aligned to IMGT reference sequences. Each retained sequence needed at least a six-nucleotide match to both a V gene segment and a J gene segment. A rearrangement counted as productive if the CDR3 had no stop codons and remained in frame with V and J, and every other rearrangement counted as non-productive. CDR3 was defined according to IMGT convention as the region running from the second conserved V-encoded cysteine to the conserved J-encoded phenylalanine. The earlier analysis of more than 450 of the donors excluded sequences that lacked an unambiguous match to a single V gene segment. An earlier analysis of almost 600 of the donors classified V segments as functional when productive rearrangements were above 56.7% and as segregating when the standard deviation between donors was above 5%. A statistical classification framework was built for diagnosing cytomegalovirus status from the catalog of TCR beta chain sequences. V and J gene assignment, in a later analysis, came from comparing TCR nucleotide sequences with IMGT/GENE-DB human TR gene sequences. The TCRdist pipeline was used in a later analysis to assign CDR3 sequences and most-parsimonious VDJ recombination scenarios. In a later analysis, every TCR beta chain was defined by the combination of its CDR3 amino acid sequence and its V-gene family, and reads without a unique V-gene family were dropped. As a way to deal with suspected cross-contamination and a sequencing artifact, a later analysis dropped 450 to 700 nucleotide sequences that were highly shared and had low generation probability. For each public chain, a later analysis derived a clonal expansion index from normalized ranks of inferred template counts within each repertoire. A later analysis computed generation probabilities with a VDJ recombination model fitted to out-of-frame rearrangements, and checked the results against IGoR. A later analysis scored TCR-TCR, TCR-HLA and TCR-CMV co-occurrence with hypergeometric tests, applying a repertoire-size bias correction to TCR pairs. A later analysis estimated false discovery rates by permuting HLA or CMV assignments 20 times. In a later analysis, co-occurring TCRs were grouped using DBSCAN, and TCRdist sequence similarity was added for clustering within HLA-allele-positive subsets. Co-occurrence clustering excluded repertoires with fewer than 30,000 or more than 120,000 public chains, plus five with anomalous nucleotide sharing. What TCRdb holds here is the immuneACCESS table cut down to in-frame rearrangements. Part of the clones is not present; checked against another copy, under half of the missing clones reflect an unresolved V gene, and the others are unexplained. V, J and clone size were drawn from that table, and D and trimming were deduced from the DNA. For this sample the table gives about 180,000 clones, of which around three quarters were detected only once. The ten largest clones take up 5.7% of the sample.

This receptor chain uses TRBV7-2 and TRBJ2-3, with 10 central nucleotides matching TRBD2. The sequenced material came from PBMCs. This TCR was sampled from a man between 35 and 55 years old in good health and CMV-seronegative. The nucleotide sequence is TGTGCCAGCAGCTTAGGACTAGCGGGCGATACGCAGTATTTT. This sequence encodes CASSLGLAGDTQYF.